Each of the 17 T cell receptor beta chains below was sequenced from the same sample in a study of shared clonotypes between healthy human individuals. TCRdb's table, derived via immunoSEQ multiplex PCR, lists solely in-frame clones and lacks some. The sample consists of approximately 2,000,000 clones, just under 95% of them appearing once. The sequencing sample was made of naive CD4+ T cells from PBMCs. Subset noted: CD45RA+ positively selected. The receptor source for this set is a man in his late teens or twenties in good health. Some clones in this sample may be carry-over from other donors' samples.

The count of this clone is one. This sequence joins TRBV4-1 and TRBJ2-5, with 10 nucleotides matching TRBD1. The junction had 12 bases not matched to a gene; V was cut back by 3 bases and J by 5 bases. Looked up from germline, CDR1 is MGHRA and CDR2 is YSYEKL. This CDR3 has 17 amino acids. The CDR3 DNA follows: TGCGCCAGCAGCCATCTCGAGACAGGGGGCCGAGAGGAGACCCAGTACTTC. Amino acids: CASSHLETGGREETQYF.

The V call is TRBV29-1, the J call TRBJ1-2; 10 nucleotides line up with TRBD1. This CDR3 has 14 residues. The junction had 6 bases not matched to a gene; V was cut back by 7 bases and J by 1 base. CDR1 and CDR2 (germline): SQVTM, ANQGSEA. DNA for the CDR3: TGCAGCGGTTGGACAGGGGGAAATAACTATGGCTACACCTTC. This codes for CSGWTGGNNYGYTF.

The V and J genes are TRBV7-9 and TRBJ2-3, with 11 positions matching TRBD1. Germline values: CDR1 SEHNR, CDR2 FQNEAQ (reference sequence). Unmatched junction bases numbered 11, after V lost 6 bases and J lost 3 bases. The CDR3 covers 17 residues. The CDR3: CASRRTGGLAGTDTQYF. The CDR3 bases are TGTGCCAGCAGGCGGACAGGGGGCCTAGCGGGAACAGATACGCAGTATTTT.

The chain uses TRBV4-1 and TRBJ2-7; 10 nucleotides agree with TRBD1. CDR1 MGHRA and CDR2 YSYEKL come from the germline V gene. The CDR3 sequence is 16 residues long. The junction had 9 bases not matched to a gene; V was cut back by 1 base and J by 6 bases. The CDR3 sequence is CASSQGAETGGVEQYF. In nucleotides, the CDR3 is TGCGCCAGCAGCCAAGGGGCGGAGACAGGGGGCGTCGAGCAGTACTTC.

This rearrangement joins TRBV11-2 to TRBJ2-1; possibly TRBD1 for D (6 bases). V was cut by 5 bases and J by 3 bases, with 14 bases left in between. The CDR3 spans 15 residues. CDR1 SGHAT and CDR2 FQNNGV come from the germline V gene. In DNA form, the CDR3 reads TGTGCCAGCAGCGGGTGGGCAGGGGTCTACAATGAGCAGTTCTTC. Protein sequence: CASSGWAGVYNEQFF.

The chain recombines TRBV6-5 with TRBJ1-5; D call uncertain. CDR3 length: 14 residues. In germline, CDR1 is MNHEY, CDR2 SVGAGI. With 4 bases removed from V and 2 bases from J, the gap between germline ends came to 9 bases. The chain's CDR3 is CASSSYSGNQPQHF. The CDR3 nucleotides are TGTGCCAGCAGTTCATACTCCGGCAATCAGCCCCAGCATTTT.

The chain recombines TRBV13 with TRBJ2-7, with no clear D. Germline loops: CDR1 PRHDT, CDR2 FYEKMQ (reference sequence). This CDR3 is 14 amino acids long. Trimming removed 1 base from V and 0 bases from J, with 7 bases in between. The CDR3 DNA sequence: TGTGCCAGCAGCTTAGTAATCCGCTCCTACGAGCAGTACTTC. Translated, it gives CASSLVIRSYEQYF.

V is TRBV19 and J is TRBJ2-5; D is unclear. CDR3 length: 13 residues. The V gene's germline CDR1 is LNHDA and CDR2 SQIVND (reference sequence). V lost 5 bases to trimming and J lost 1 base, with 8 bases between them. CDR3 residues: CASSYRTQETQYF. In DNA, the CDR3 is TGTGCCAGTAGTTACAGAACCCAAGAGACCCAGTACTTC. The variable domain in full, with the rest retrieved from reference TRBV19 and TRBJ2-5, is DGGITQSPKYLFRKEGQNVTLSCEQNLNHDAMYWYRQDPGQGLRLIYYSQIVNDFQKGDIAEGYSVSREKKESFPLTVTSAQKNPTAFYLCASSYRTQETQYFGPGTRLLVL.

The chain is built from TRBV14 and TRBJ2-3, with 9 positions matching TRBD2. CDR3 length: 17 residues. CDR1 SGHDN and CDR2 FVKESK come from the germline V gene. Unmatched junction bases numbered 16, after V lost 10 bases and J lost 2 bases. The CDR3 loop is CATTRAGGGLSTDTQYF. CDR3 nucleotides: TGTGCCACCACAAGGGCGGGAGGGGGATTATCCACAGATACGCAGTATTTT.

This chain connects TRBV2 to TRBJ1-1, with D possibly being TRBD1 (6 bases). Trimming removed 4 bases at V and 7 bases at J, with 10 bases between. The CDR3 consists of 12 residues. CDR1 and CDR2 from the germline V gene are SNHLY and FYNNEI. CDR3 residues: CASSGGANEAFF. CDR3 in DNA: TGTGCCAGCAGTGGGGGGGCGAATGAAGCTTTCTTT.

The chain employs TRBV10-3 and TRBJ1-1, with D hard to call. CDR3 length equals 16 residues. V was trimmed by 0 bases and J by 1 base, leaving 12 bases between them. The germline V gene has CDR1 ENHRY and CDR2 SYGVKD. The CDR3 DNA sequence: TGTGCCATCAGTGAGTCGACCCCGCGGCGGAACACTGAAGCTTTCTTT. As protein: CAISESTPRRNTEAFF.

Concerning this clone itself: Other DNA sequences in this sample translate to the same CDR3. V is TRBV20-1 and J is TRBJ1-2, with D tentatively TRBD1 (5 bases). CDR3 length: 11 residues. V was cut by 3 bases and J by 4 bases, with 6 bases left in between. Germline loops: CDR1 DFQATT, CDR2 SNEGSKA (reference sequence). For the CDR3, the DNA is TGCAGTGCTAGGGGGGGCTATGGCTACACCTTC. As protein: CSARGGYGYTF.

This chain links TRBV5-1 with TRBJ2-7; D remains ambiguous. V was trimmed by 0 bases and J by 4 bases, leaving 11 bases between them. CDR3 length: 14 residues. From germline, CDR1 is SGHRS and CDR2 YFSETQ. The CDR3 nucleotides are TGCGCCAGCAGCTTGGAATCTGCCCCTTACGAGCAGTACTTC. Protein product: CASSLESAPYEQYF.

The chain combines TRBV28 with TRBJ2-1; 12 bases map to TRBD2. Per the germline V gene, CDR1 is MDHEN and CDR2 is SYDVKM. The CDR3 contains 16 residues. After removal of 4 bases from V and 4 bases from J, the junction contained 5 bases not matched to a gene. The CDR3 DNA reads as TGTGCCAGCAGTTCCCGGACTAGCGGGACTTACAATGAGCAGTTCTTC. It codes for CASSSRTSGTYNEQFF.

This clone was recorded once. The CDR3 DNA follows: TGTGCCTATGACAGGGGGCTGGGGTACGAGCAGTACTTC. Translated: CAYDRGLGYEQYF. This chain links TRBV30 with TRBJ2-7; 10 bases map to TRBD1. CDR3 size: 13 residues. The V segment lost 7 bases and the J segment 4 bases; nucleotides outside the gene matches: 7. CDR1 is GTSNPN and CDR2 is SVGIG in the germline V gene (reference sequence).

The CDR3 spells CASSAGTDTQYF. The CDR3 region has the DNA TGTGCCAGCAGCGCTGGGACAGATACGCAGTATTTT. The chain carries TRBV7-3 and TRBJ2-3, with unresolved D. The V gene lost 5 bases and the J gene lost 3 bases, with 6 bases spanning the gap. The CDR3 sequence is 12 residues long. Germline CDR1 is SGHTA and CDR2 is FQGTGA.

J is TRBJ2-5 and V is TRBV27, with D hard to call. Germline lookup yields CDR1 MNHEY and CDR2 SMNVEV (reference sequence). This CDR3 has 13 amino acids. Trimming cost V 5 bases and J 5 bases, with 12 bases left between them. The DNA for the CDR3 is TGTGCCAGCAGTACACGTCGATCGGAGACCCAGTACTTC. This encodes CASSTRRSETQYF.